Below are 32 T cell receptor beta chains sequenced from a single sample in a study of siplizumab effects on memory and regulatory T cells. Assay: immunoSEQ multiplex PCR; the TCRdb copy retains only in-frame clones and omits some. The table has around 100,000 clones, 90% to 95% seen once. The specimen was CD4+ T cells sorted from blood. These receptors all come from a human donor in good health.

The DNA of the CDR3 is TGTGCCAGCAGTTCCGGACAGGGTTTTGGCTACACCTTC. This encodes CASSSGQGFGYTF. The V call is TRBV7-8, the J call TRBJ1-2, with 8 bases matching TRBD1. The CDR3 runs to 13 residues. The V gene's germline CDR1 is SGHVS and CDR2 FQNEAQ. V dropped 6 bases and J dropped 7; count of bases not matched to a gene: 7.

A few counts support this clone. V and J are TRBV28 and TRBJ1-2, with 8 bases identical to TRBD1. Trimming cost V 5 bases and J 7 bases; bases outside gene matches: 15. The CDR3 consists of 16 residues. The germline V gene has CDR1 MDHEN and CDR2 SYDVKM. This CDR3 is CASSGTGWAMGSGYTF. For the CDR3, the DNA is TGTGCCAGCAGTGGGACAGGCTGGGCGATGGGATCTGGCTACACCTTC.

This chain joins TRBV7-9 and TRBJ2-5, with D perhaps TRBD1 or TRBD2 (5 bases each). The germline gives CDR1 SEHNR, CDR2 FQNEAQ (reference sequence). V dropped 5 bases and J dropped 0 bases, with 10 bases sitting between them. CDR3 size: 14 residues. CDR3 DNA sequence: TGTGCCAGCAGCCCCGGGACGGACCAAGAGACCCAGTACTTC. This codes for CASSPGTDQETQYF.

CDR3 protein: CASIKREPTNTGELFF. DNA of the CDR3: TGTGCCAGTATTAAAAGGGAACCGACGAACACCGGGGAGCTGTTTTTT. The chain employs TRBV19 and TRBJ2-2; D is uncertain. The CDR3 length is 16 residues. Trimming left V 7 bases short and J 0 bases short, with 15 bases between. Looked up from germline, CDR1 is LNHDA and CDR2 is SQIVND (reference sequence).

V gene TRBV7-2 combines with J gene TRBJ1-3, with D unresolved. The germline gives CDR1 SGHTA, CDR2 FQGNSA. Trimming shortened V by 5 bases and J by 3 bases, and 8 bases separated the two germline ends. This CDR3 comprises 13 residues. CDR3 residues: CASSPAYGNTIYF. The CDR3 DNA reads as TGTGCCAGCAGCCCTGCTTATGGAAACACCATATATTTT.

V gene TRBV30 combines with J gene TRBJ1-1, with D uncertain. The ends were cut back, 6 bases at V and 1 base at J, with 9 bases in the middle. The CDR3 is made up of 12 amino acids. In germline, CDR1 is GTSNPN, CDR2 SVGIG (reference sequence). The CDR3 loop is CACGPRNTEAFF. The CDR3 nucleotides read TGTGCCTGTGGACCGAGGAACACTGAAGCTTTCTTT.

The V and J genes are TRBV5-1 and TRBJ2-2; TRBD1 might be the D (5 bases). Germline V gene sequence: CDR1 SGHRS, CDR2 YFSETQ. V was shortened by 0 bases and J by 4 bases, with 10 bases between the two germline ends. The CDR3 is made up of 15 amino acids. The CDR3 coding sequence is TGCGCCAGCAGCTTGGAAGGGGTGGGCACCGGGGAGCTGTTTTTT. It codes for CASSLEGVGTGELFF.

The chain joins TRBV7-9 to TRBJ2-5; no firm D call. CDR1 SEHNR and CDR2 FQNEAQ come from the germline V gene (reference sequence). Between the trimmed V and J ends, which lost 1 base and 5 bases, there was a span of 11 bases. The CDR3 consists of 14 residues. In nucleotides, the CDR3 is TGTGCCAGCAGCTTAGTGCTAGGGATTGAGACCCAGTACTTC. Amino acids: CASSLVLGIETQYF.

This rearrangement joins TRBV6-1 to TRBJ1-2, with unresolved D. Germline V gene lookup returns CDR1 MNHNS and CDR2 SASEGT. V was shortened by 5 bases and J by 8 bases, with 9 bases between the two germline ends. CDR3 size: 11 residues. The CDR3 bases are TGTGCCAGCAGTTCTGGTAGGGGCTACACCTTC. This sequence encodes CASSSGRGYTF.

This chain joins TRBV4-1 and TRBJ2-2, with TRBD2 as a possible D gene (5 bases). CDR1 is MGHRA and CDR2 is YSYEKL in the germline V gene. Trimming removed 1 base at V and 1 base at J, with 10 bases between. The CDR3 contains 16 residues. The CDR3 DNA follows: TGCGCCAGCAGCCAAGCGGGTCGGGGGAACACCGGGGAGCTGTTTTTT. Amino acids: CASSQAGRGNTGELFF.

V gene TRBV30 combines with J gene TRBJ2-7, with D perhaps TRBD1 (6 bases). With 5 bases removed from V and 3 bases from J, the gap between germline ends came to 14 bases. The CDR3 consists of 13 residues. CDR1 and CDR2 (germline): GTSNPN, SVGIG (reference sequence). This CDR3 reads CAWSTGLNYEQYF. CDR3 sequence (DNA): TGTGCCTGGTCGACAGGTTTGAACTACGAGCAGTACTTC.

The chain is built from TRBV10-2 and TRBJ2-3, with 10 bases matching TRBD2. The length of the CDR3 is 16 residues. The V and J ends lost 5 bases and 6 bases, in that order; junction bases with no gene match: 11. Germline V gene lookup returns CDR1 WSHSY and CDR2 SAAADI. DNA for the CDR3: TGCGCCAGCAGTCCCTGGGCTAGCGGGAGTTCGGATACGCAGTATTTT. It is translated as CASSPWASGSSDTQYF.

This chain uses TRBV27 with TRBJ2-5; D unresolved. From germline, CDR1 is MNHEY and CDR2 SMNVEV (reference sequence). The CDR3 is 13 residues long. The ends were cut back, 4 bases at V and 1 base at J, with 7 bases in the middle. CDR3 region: CASSSGSQETQYF. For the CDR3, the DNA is TGTGCCAGCAGTTCGGGCAGCCAAGAGACCCAGTACTTC.

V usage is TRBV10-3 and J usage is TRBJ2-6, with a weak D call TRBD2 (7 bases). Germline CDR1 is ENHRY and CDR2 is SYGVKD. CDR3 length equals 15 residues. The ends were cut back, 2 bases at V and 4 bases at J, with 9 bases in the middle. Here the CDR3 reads CAISEGGAGANVLTF. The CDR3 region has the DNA TGTGCCATCAGTGAGGGGGGGGCCGGGGCCAACGTCCTGACTTTC.

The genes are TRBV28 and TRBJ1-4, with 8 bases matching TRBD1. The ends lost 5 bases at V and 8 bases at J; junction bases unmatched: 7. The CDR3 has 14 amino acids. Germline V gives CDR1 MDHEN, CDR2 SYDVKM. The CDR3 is CASSQTGVGEKLFF. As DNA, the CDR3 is TGTGCCAGCAGTCAGACAGGGGTGGGAGAAAAACTGTTTTTT.

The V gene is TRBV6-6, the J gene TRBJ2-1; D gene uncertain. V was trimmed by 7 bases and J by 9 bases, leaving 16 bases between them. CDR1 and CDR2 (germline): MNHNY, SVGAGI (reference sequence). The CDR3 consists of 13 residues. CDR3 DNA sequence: TGTGCCAGCACCCCAGTTAGAGCGTCTGAGCAGTTCTTC. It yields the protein CASTPVRASEQFF.

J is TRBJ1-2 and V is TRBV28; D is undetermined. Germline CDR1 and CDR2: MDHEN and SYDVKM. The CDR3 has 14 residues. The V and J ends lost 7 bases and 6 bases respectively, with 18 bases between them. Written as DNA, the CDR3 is TGTGCCAGCAAAACTGCTGGGGTAGGGAATGGCTACACCTTC. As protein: CASKTAGVGNGYTF.

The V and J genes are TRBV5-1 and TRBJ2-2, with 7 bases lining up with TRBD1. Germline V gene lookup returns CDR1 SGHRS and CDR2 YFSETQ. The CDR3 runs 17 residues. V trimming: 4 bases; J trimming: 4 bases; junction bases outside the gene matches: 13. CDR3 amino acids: CASSLLTGQSSTGELFF. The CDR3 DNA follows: TGCGCCAGCAGCCTATTGACGGGACAGAGCTCCACCGGGGAGCTGTTTTTT.

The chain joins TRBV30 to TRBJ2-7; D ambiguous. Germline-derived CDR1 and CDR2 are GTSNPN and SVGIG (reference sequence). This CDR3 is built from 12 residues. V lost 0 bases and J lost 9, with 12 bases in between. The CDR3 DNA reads TGTGCCTGGAGTGTCGTGACGGTGGGGCAGTACTTC. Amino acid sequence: CAWSVVTVGQYF.

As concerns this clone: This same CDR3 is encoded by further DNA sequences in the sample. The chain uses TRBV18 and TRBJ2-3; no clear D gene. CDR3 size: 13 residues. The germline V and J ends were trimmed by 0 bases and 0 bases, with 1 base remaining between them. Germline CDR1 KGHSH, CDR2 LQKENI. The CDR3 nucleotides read TGTGCCAGCTCACCACCTAGCACAGATACGCAGTATTTT. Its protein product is CASSPPSTDTQYF.

Here the CDR3 reads CATSRLGTLGDEQFF. CDR3 in DNA: TGTGCCACCAGCAGACTCGGGACCTTGGGCGATGAGCAGTTCTTC. The V and J genes are TRBV15 and TRBJ2-1; the D call may be TRBD1 or TRBD2 (5 bases each). CDR1 is LNHNV, CDR2 YYDKDF, per germline (reference sequence). Trimming took 2 bases from V and 8 from J, leaving 16 bases between them. The CDR3 sequence is 15 residues long.

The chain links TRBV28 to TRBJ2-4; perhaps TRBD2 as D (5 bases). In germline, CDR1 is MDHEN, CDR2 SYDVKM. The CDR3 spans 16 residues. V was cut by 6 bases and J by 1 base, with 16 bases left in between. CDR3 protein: CASSPHGERAKNIQYF. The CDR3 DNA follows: TGTGCCAGCAGCCCACACGGGGAAAGGGCCAAAAACATTCAGTACTTC.

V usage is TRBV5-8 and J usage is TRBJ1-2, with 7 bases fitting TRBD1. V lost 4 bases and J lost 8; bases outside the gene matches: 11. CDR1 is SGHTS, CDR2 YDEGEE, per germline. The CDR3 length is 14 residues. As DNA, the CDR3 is TGTGCCAGCAGCGAAGGACAGGATAGGATGGGCTACACCTTC. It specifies CASSEGQDRMGYTF. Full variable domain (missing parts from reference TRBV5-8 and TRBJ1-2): EAGVTQSPTHLIKTRGQQATLRCSPISGHTSVYWYQQALGLGLQFLLWYDEGEERNRGNFPPRFSGRQFPNYSSELNVNALELEDSALYLCASSEGQDRMGYTFGSGTRLTVV.

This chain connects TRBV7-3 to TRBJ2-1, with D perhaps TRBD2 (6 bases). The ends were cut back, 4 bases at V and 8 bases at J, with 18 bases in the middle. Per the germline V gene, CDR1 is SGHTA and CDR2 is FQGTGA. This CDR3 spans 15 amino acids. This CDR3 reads CASSSTGDGYYEQFF. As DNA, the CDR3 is TGTGCCAGCAGCTCAACGGGAGATGGGTACTATGAGCAGTTCTTC. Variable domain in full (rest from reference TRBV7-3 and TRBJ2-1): GAGVSQTPSNKVTEKGKYVELRCDPISGHTALYWYRQSLGQGPEFLIYFQGTGAADDSGLPNDRFFAVRPEGSVSTLKIQRTERGDSAVYLCASSSTGDGYYEQFFGPGTRLTVL.

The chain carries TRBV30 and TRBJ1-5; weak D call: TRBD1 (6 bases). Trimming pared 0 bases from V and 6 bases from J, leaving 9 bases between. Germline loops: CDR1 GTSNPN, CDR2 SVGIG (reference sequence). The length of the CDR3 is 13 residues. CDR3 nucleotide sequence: TGTGCCTGGAGTGTGGGGGGGCCTCAGCCCCAGCATTTT. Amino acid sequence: CAWSVGGPQPQHF. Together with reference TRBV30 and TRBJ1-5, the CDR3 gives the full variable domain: SQTIHQWPATLVQPVGSPLSLECTVEGTSNPNLYWYRQAAGRGLQLLFYSVGIGQISSEVPQNLSASRPQDRQFILSSKKLLLSDSGFYLCAWSVGGPQPQHFGDGTRLSIL.

As DNA, the CDR3 is TGTGCCAGCAGCTCGGTGATGAGACAGCGGTTTAACTATGGCTACACCTTC. It encodes CASSSVMRQRFNYGYTF. This rearrangement joins TRBV7-3 to TRBJ1-2; a possible D gene is TRBD1 (5 bases). The length of the CDR3 is 17 residues. Trimming took 4 bases from V and 1 from J, leaving 19 bases between them. Germline V gene data show CDR1 as SGHTA and CDR2 as FQGTGA. Variable domain in full (rest from reference TRBV7-3 and TRBJ1-2): GAGVSQTPSNKVTEKGKYVELRCDPISGHTALYWYRQSLGQGPEFLIYFQGTGAADDSGLPNDRFFAVRPEGSVSTLKIQRTERGDSAVYLCASSSVMRQRFNYGYTFGSGTRLTVV.

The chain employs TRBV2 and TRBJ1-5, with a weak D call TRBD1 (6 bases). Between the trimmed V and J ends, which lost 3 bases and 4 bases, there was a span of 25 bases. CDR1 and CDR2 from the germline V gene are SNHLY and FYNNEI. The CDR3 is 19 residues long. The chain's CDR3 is CASSEGRYGGLKANQPQHF. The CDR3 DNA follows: TGTGCCAGCAGTGAGGGCCGATACGGGGGGCTTAAAGCAAATCAGCCCCAGCATTTT.

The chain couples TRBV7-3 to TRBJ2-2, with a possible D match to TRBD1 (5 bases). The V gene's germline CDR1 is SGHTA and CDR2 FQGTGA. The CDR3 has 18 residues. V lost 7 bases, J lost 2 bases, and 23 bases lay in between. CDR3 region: CASTETAARQSNTGELFF. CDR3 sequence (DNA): TGTGCCAGCACCGAAACGGCCGCCAGACAGAGTAACACCGGGGAGCTGTTTTTT.

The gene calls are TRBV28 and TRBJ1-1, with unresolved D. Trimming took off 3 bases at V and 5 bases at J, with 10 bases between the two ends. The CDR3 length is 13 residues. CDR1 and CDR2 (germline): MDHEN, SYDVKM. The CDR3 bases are TGTGCCAGCAGTTTTTTGATCCAGACTGAAGCTTTCTTT. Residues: CASSFLIQTEAFF.

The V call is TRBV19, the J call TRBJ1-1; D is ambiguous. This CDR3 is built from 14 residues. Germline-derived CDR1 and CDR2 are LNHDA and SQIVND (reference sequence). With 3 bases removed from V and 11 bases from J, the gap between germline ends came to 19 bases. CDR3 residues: CASSIAGPGRGAFF. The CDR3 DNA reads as TGTGCCAGTAGTATCGCTGGGCCGGGTCGAGGGGCTTTCTTT.

CDR3 loop: CAWSRTSHEQFF. CDR3 DNA: TGTGCCTGGAGTCGAACTAGCCATGAGCAGTTCTTC. V and J are TRBV30 and TRBJ2-1, with D tentatively TRBD2 (6 bases). CDR1 and CDR2 (germline): GTSNPN, SVGIG (reference sequence). The CDR3 is made up of 12 amino acids. V lost 2 bases and J lost 8, with 10 bases in between.

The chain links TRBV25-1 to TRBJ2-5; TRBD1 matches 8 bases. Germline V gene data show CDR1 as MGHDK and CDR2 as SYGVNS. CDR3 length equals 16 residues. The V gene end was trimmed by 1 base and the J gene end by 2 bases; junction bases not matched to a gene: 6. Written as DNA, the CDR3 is TGTGCCAGCAGTGAATGGGGACAGGTGAAACAAGAGACCCAGTACTTC. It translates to CASSEWGQVKQETQYF. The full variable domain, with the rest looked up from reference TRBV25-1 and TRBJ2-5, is EADIYQTPRYLVIGTGKKITLECSQTMGHDKMYWYQQDPGMELHLIHYSYGVNSTEKGDLSSESTVSRIRTEHFPLTLESARPSHTSQYLCASSEWGQVKQETQYFGPGTRLLVL.